One and the same sample provided the 24 T cell receptor beta chains below, sequenced in a study of CD8 T cells in Susac syndrome. Reverse transcription of roughly 0.5 to 1 ug RNA used random hexamers. Each CDR3 protein gets one entry after TCRdb re-called the immunoSEQ multiplex PCR reads with MiXCR. The sample contains approximately 270,000 distinct CDR3 sequences, about 93% of which appear only once. Sequenced input: CD4+ T cells from PBMCs. The source is a human donor with multiple sclerosis.

The chain's CDR3 is CASSATGYGNTIYF. The CDR3 nucleotides read TGCGCCAGCAGCGCCACAGGGTATGGAAACACCATATATTTT. J is TRBJ1-3 and V is TRBV5-1, with D tentatively TRBD1 (6 bases). The CDR3 loop spans 14 amino acids. V lost 4 bases to trimming and J lost 3 bases, with 11 bases between them. Per germline, CDR1 SGHRS and CDR2 YFSETQ.

This chain's CDR3 is CASRTPGAGGHADTQYF. For the CDR3, the DNA is TGTGCCAGTAGAACCCCCGGGGCGGGGGGGCACGCAGATACGCAGTATTTT. The chain has TRBV19 and TRBJ2-3, with 9 nucleotides matching TRBD2. V gave up 6 bases and J gave up 4 bases; unmatched junction bases: 14. The germline gives CDR1 LNHDA, CDR2 SQIVND (reference sequence). CDR3 size: 17 residues.

This rearrangement joins TRBV20-1 to TRBJ2-7; weak D call: TRBD1 (6 bases). Germline loops: CDR1 DFQATT, CDR2 SNEGSKA (reference sequence). The CDR3 length is 14 residues. V was clipped by 0 bases and J by 3 bases, with 12 bases between them. CDR3 region: CSARDARQVYEQYF. DNA for the CDR3: TGCAGTGCTAGAGATGCCCGACAGGTCTACGAGCAGTACTTC.

This chain links TRBV10-3 with TRBJ2-5; D uncertain. Germline V CDR1 and CDR2: ENHRY, SYGVKD. V was clipped by 2 bases and J by 2 bases, with 6 bases between them. This CDR3 comprises 13 residues. CDR3 bases: TGTGCCATCAGTGAGACGAGGCAAGAGACCCAGTACTTC. Its protein is CAISETRQETQYF.

The chain has TRBV7-9 and TRBJ2-4; D is uncertain. Germline values: CDR1 SEHNR, CDR2 FQNEAQ (reference sequence). V was trimmed by 2 bases and J by 1 base, leaving 3 bases between them. The CDR3 has 13 amino acids. CDR3 sequence: CASSLNAKNIQYF. The CDR3 DNA sequence: TGTGCCAGCAGCTTAAACGCCAAAAACATTCAGTACTTC.

In its sample, this clonotype was seen once. The rearrangement joins TRBV4-1 to TRBJ1-5; possibly TRBD1 for D (6 bases). CDR1 MGHRA and CDR2 YSYEKL come from the germline V gene. Trimming took off 4 bases at V and 2 bases at J, with 12 bases between the two ends. The CDR3 is 15 residues long. CDR3 amino acids: CASSRRPGGNQPQHF. The CDR3 DNA reads as TGCGCCAGCAGCCGCAGACCAGGGGGCAATCAGCCCCAGCATTTT.

The V gene is TRBV25-1, the J gene TRBJ2-7; 8 bases fit TRBD1. From germline, CDR1 is MGHDK and CDR2 SYGVNS. V trimming: 3 bases; J trimming: 4 bases; junction bases outside the gene matches: 8. The CDR3 has 15 amino acids. In DNA, the CDR3 is TGTGCCAGCAGTGACACTCGGGACAGGAGTTACGAGCAGTACTTC. Its protein product is CASSDTRDRSYEQYF.

The CDR3, as DNA: TGTGCCAGCAGCCGGACAGAGGATCAGCCCCAGCATTTT. The encoded protein is CASSRTEDQPQHF. The chain has TRBV5-6 and TRBJ1-5, with D maybe TRBD1 (6 bases). The germline CDR1 and CDR2 sequences are SGHDT and YYEEEE. V was pared by 4 bases and J by 5 bases, with 10 bases between. The CDR3 consists of 13 residues.

V is TRBV7-9 and J is TRBJ1-4; D gene unclear. Germline CDR1 is SEHNR and CDR2 is FQNEAQ (reference sequence). CDR3 size: 13 residues. Trimming removed 6 bases from V and 5 bases from J, with 10 bases in between. The CDR3 is CASRGESNEKLFF. CDR3 DNA sequence: TGTGCCAGCAGGGGAGAGTCAAATGAAAAACTGTTTTTT.

This sequence joins TRBV5-6 and TRBJ2-3; D perhaps matches TRBD1 (6 bases). Germline values: CDR1 SGHDT, CDR2 YYEEEE. The CDR3 has 15 residues. The ends were cut back, 0 bases at V and 2 bases at J, with 10 bases in the middle. The CDR3 sequence: CASSLGQVVTDTQYF. Here the CDR3 DNA reads TGTGCCAGCAGCTTGGGACAGGTCGTCACAGATACGCAGTATTTT.

This clonotype was picked up one time. This chain links TRBV5-1 with TRBJ1-2; perhaps TRBD1 as D (6 bases). The CDR3 has 14 residues. V lost 0 bases to trimming and J lost 6 bases, with 12 bases between them. Germline values: CDR1 SGHRS, CDR2 YFSETQ. In DNA form, the CDR3 reads TGCGCCAGCAGCTTGGGAAGGGGGACCGATGGCTACACCTTC. Protein sequence: CASSLGRGTDGYTF.

V is TRBV5-1 and J is TRBJ1-5, with a tentative D call TRBD1 (5 bases). Germline loops: CDR1 SGHRS, CDR2 YFSETQ. The CDR3 is 15 amino acids. V was pared by 4 bases and J by 2 bases, with 13 bases between. CDR3 bases: TGCGCCAGCAGCCCTGGGGCGGGGGGCAATCAGCCCCAGCATTTT. As protein: CASSPGAGGNQPQHF. Full variable domain (missing parts from reference TRBV5-1 and TRBJ1-5): KAGVTQTPRYLIKTRGQQVTLSCSPISGHRSVSWYQQTPGQGLQFLFEYFSETQRNKGNFPGRFSGRQFSNSRSEMNVSTLELGDSALYLCASSPGAGGNQPQHFGDGTRLSIL.

The chain employs TRBV10-3 and TRBJ2-1, with a possible D match to TRBD1 (6 bases). The germline V and J ends were trimmed by 2 bases and 9 bases, with 11 bases remaining between them. The CDR3 is made up of 13 amino acids. Germline V gene data show CDR1 as ENHRY and CDR2 as SYGVKD. CDR3 in DNA: TGTGCCATCAGTGAGCGACAGGAAGGTGAGCAGTTCTTC. It translates to CAISERQEGEQFF.

V is TRBV5-1 and J is TRBJ2-6; 9 bases map to TRBD2. In germline, CDR1 is SGHRS, CDR2 YFSETQ. CDR3 length equals 18 residues. The V gene end was trimmed by 1 base and the J gene end by 0 bases; junction bases not matched to a gene: 5. CDR3 region: CASSLSGGFLSGANVLTF. The DNA for the CDR3 is TGCGCCAGCAGCTTGAGCGGGGGGTTCCTCTCTGGGGCCAACGTCCTGACTTTC.

The chain has TRBV20-1 and TRBJ2-1; 7 bases agree with TRBD1. CDR1 and CDR2 (germline): DFQATT, SNEGSKA (reference sequence). With V trimmed by 6 bases and J by 7 bases, 12 bases remained unmatched. This CDR3 is built from 14 residues. The CDR3 DNA sequence: TGCAGTGCCCCGGCCCCGCAGGGGGTAAATGAGCAGTTCTTC. This sequence encodes CSAPAPQGVNEQFF.

The rearrangement joins TRBV9 to TRBJ2-5, with 9 bases fitting TRBD1. Looked up from germline, CDR1 is SGDLS and CDR2 is YYNGEE. The ends lost 5 bases at V and 9 bases at J; junction bases unmatched: 11. The CDR3 spans 14 residues. DNA for the CDR3: TGTGCCAGCAGTCGCAGTGGGACAGGGCCAGCCCAGTACTTC. Its translation: CASSRSGTGPAQYF.

V is TRBV7-9 and J is TRBJ1-3, with 11 bases matching TRBD1. Germline V gene sequence: CDR1 SEHNR, CDR2 FQNEAQ (reference sequence). This CDR3 is 19 amino acids long. The J segment lost 0 bases and the V segment lost 5 bases, leaving 12 bases of the junction unmatched. The CDR3 region has the DNA TGTGCCAGCAGCGCTCGGACAGGGGGCCCCCTCAGCTCTGGAAACACCATATATTTT. The encoded protein is CASSARTGGPLSSGNTIYF.

The chain couples TRBV10-2 to TRBJ2-1, with 10 bases matching TRBD2. Germline V gene sequence: CDR1 WSHSY, CDR2 SAAADI. CDR3 length equals 16 residues. With 2 bases clipped from V and 3 bases from J, the junction kept 4 bases outside the gene matches. CDR3 nucleotide sequence: TGCGCCAGCAGTGAGAGAGCGGGGGGGCTCTACAATGAGCAGTTCTTC. Amino acid sequence: CASSERAGGLYNEQFF.

V usage is TRBV27 and J usage is TRBJ1-1; no clear D gene. Trimming took off 5 bases at V and 11 bases at J, with 18 bases between the two ends. Looked up from germline, CDR1 is MNHEY and CDR2 is SMNVEV (reference sequence). The CDR3 runs 13 residues. The CDR3 bases are TGTGCCAGCAGTCCGTACCTCTACTCGGGGGCTTTCTTT. It encodes CASSPYLYSGAFF.

This CDR3 is CASSFEQPNTEAFF. CDR3 DNA sequence: TGTGCCAGCAGCTTTGAACAGCCGAACACTGAAGCTTTCTTT. This chain joins TRBV5-4 and TRBJ1-1, with no clear D. Trimming took off 2 bases at V and 1 base at J, with 9 bases between the two ends. CDR1 SGHNT and CDR2 YYREEE come from the germline V gene (reference sequence). The CDR3 extends over 14 amino acids.

The chain employs TRBV19 and TRBJ2-7; 9 nucleotides line up with TRBD1. This CDR3 comprises 14 residues. Germline CDR1 reads LNHDA; CDR2 reads SQIVND (reference sequence). Germline trimming cut 5 bases from V and 6 bases from J; bases unmatched to any gene: 8. CDR3 DNA: TGTGCCAGTAGTCTCCGGGACAGGGCGGGCGAGCAGTACTTC. Its translation is CASSLRDRAGEQYF.

The V and J genes are TRBV12-5 and TRBJ1-1; 7 bases map to TRBD1. Trimming took 6 bases from V and 7 from J; bases not matched to a gene: 8. The CDR3 extends over 13 amino acids. Germline loops: CDR1 LGHNT, CDR2 FRNRAP. CDR3 in amino acids: CASGKDRTGEAFF. Here the CDR3 DNA reads TGTGCTAGTGGGAAAGACAGGACAGGTGAAGCTTTCTTT. The entire variable domain, with the rest obtained from reference TRBV12-5 and TRBJ1-1, is as follows: DARVTQTPRHKVTEMGQEVTMRCQPILGHNTVFWYRQTMMQGLELLAYFRNRAPLDDSGMPKDRFSAEMPDATLATLKIQPSEPRDSAVYFCASGKDRTGEAFFGQGTRLTVV.

This clonotype appeared a few times. The chain is built from TRBV4-1 and TRBJ2-1; the D is unclear. Trimming pared 1 base from V and 2 bases from J, leaving 3 bases between. This CDR3 region has 13 residues. In germline, CDR1 is MGHRA, CDR2 YSYEKL. CDR3 in DNA: TGCGCCAGCAGCCAAGGACCCTACAATGAGCAGTTCTTC. Translating gives CASSQGPYNEQFF.

V gene TRBV7-2 combines with J gene TRBJ2-1, with 8 bases identical to TRBD2. After removal of 9 bases from V and 6 bases from J, the junction contained 13 bases not matched to a gene. The CDR3 runs to 15 residues. CDR1 SGHTA and CDR2 FQGNSA come from the germline V gene. The CDR3 bases are TGTGCCAGACGAAGCTCCCGGACTAGCCCCAATGAGCAGTTCTTC. Encoded protein: CARRSSRTSPNEQFF.